Presented here are 15 T cell receptor beta chains from one specimen sequenced in a study of blood T cell repertoires in COVID-19. Generated by immunoSEQ multiplex PCR, the TCRdb table keeps only in-frame clones and is missing some. In the table there are 200,000 to 300,000 clones, under 90% of which are singletons. Sequencing was carried out using PBMCs or T cells enriched from blood (not recorded which). All receptors derive from a middle-aged woman who had been exposed to COVID-19.

The chain links TRBV5-6 to TRBJ1-4; 7 bases align to TRBD1. The CDR3 spans 15 residues. V lost 4 bases and J lost 8; bases outside the gene matches: 11. Germline-derived CDR1 and CDR2 are SGHDT and YYEEEE. In DNA, the CDR3 is TGTGCCAGCAGCCCCCAGACAGGGACTTTGGAAAAACTGTTTTTT. Translated: CASSPQTGTLEKLFF.

This sequence joins TRBV19 and TRBJ2-5, with TRBD1 identical over 8 bases. Per the germline V gene, CDR1 is LNHDA and CDR2 is SQIVND (reference sequence). V was pared by 4 bases and J by 4 bases, with 20 bases of the junction left unmatched. The CDR3 spans 19 residues. CDR3 sequence: CASSTFAGQGEGERETQYF. The CDR3 region has the DNA TGTGCCAGTAGTACTTTCGCAGGACAGGGAGAAGGAGAGCGAGAGACCCAGTACTTC.

The rearrangement links TRBV12-5 to TRBJ2-5; possible D gene TRBD2, 6 bases. CDR3 length: 16 residues. Deletions cut 2 bases from V and 2 bases from J, with 15 bases between. The V gene's germline CDR1 is LGHNT and CDR2 FRNRAP. The CDR3: CASGLLPPGVQETQYF. The DNA of the CDR3 is TGTGCTAGTGGTTTGCTCCCCCCGGGAGTACAAGAGACCCAGTACTTC.

The chain is built from TRBV28 and TRBJ2-1; D is perhaps TRBD2 (6 bases). Germline V CDR1 and CDR2: MDHEN, SYDVKM. V lost 2 bases and J lost 13, with 18 bases in between. The CDR3 is 14 residues long. Written as DNA, the CDR3 is TGTGCCAGCAGTTTAGGTCACAGCACGGGACTTCAGTTCTTC. It codes for CASSLGHSTGLQFF.

This chain joins TRBV9 and TRBJ1-4; the D gene is possibly TRBD1 (6 bases). Germline V CDR1 and CDR2: SGDLS, YYNGEE. The length of the CDR3 is 16 residues. Trimming left V 1 base short and J 7 bases short, with 17 bases between. CDR3 sequence (DNA): TGTGCCAGCAGCGTAAGTAACAAGGACAGACGTGAAAAACTGTTTTTT. Its protein is CASSVSNKDRREKLFF.

This sequence joins TRBV19 and TRBJ2-5; TRBD1 agrees at 7 bases. V lost 5 bases and J lost 4; bases outside the gene matches: 7. The CDR3 is 14 amino acids. Germline CDR1 reads LNHDA; CDR2 reads SQIVND (reference sequence). The CDR3 DNA reads TGTGCCAGTAGTTCTCGGACAGGCGCAGAGACCCAGTACTTC. Amino acids: CASSSRTGAETQYF.

The chain employs TRBV15 and TRBJ1-5; no reliable D call. The V end lost 2 bases, the J end lost 4 bases, and 15 bases lay between the germline ends. Germline values: CDR1 LNHNV, CDR2 YYDKDF (reference sequence). CDR3 length equals 16 residues. The chain's CDR3 is CATSRIEALWNQPQHF. CDR3 bases: TGTGCCACCAGCAGAATAGAGGCCCTATGGAATCAGCCCCAGCATTTT.

This clone has a single count. The CDR3 bases are TGTGCCAGCAGTTCAATAGCGGGGGGAGATACGCAGTATTTT. Translated: CASSSIAGGDTQYF. V is TRBV6-5 and J is TRBJ2-3, with 10 nucleotides matching TRBD2. This CDR3 comprises 14 residues. V lost 4 bases to trimming and J lost 5 bases; unmatched junction nucleotides: 3. Germline V CDR1 and CDR2: MNHEY, SVGAGI.

DNA of the CDR3: TGCGCCAGCAGCTTGGGAGGGGGGGCCACCCAAGAGACCCAGTACTTC. Amino acids: CASSLGGGATQETQYF. V is TRBV5-1 and J is TRBJ2-5; maybe TRBD2 (7 bases). The CDR3 length is 16 residues. The V gene lost 0 bases and the J gene lost 1 base, with 13 bases spanning the gap. Germline CDR1 and CDR2: SGHRS and YFSETQ. Together with reference TRBV5-1 and TRBJ2-5, the CDR3 gives the full variable domain: KAGVTQTPRYLIKTRGQQVTLSCSPISGHRSVSWYQQTPGQGLQFLFEYFSETQRNKGNFPGRFSGRQFSNSRSEMNVSTLELGDSALYLCASSLGGGATQETQYFGPGTRLLVL.

The chain has TRBV7-8 and TRBJ1-3; the match to TRBD1 covers 7 bases. V shed 0 bases and J 13 bases; nucleotides not matched to a gene: 9. Germline V gene lookup returns CDR1 SGHVS and CDR2 FQNEAQ. This CDR3 contains 14 residues. For the CDR3, the DNA is TGTGCCAGCAGCTTAGCCTTGGATGGGACAGTGATATATTTT. This gives the protein CASSLALDGTVIYF.

V and J are TRBV19 and TRBJ1-3; 7 bases map to TRBD1. V lost 6 bases to trimming and J lost 0 bases; unmatched junction nucleotides: 8. The germline V gene encodes CDR1 LNHDA and CDR2 SQIVND (reference sequence). The CDR3 sequence is 16 residues long. CDR3 region: CASRTTGPSSGNTIYF. CDR3 in DNA: TGTGCCAGTAGGACGACAGGGCCGAGCTCTGGAAACACCATATATTTT.

V and J are TRBV28 and TRBJ1-1, with TRBD1 as a possible D gene (6 bases). Trimming stripped 1 base from V and 1 base from J, with 13 bases between. This CDR3 region has 16 residues. The germline V gene encodes CDR1 MDHEN and CDR2 SYDVKM. CDR3 in DNA: TGTGCCAGCAGTTTATCTACAGGGTTTGCGAACACTGAAGCTTTCTTT. Amino acid sequence: CASSLSTGFANTEAFF.

The V and J genes are TRBV30 and TRBJ1-3, with D tentatively TRBD1 (5 bases). In germline, CDR1 is GTSNPN, CDR2 SVGIG (reference sequence). The CDR3 spans 14 residues. The V end was cut by 3 bases, the J end by 3 bases, with 12 bases between. CDR3 bases: TGTGCCTGGAGCGAGGGACTGCGTGGAAACACCATATATTTT. Translated, it gives CAWSEGLRGNTIYF. The whole variable domain, filled in from reference TRBV30 and TRBJ1-3, reads SQTIHQWPATLVQPVGSPLSLECTVEGTSNPNLYWYRQAAGRGLQLLFYSVGIGQISSEVPQNLSASRPQDRQFILSSKKLLLSDSGFYLCAWSEGLRGNTIYFGEGSWLTVV.

The chain couples TRBV4-3 to TRBJ1-2; a possible D gene is TRBD1 (6 bases). The germline gives CDR1 LGHNA, CDR2 YSLEER. The CDR3 runs 15 residues. V lost 4 bases and J lost 2, with 14 bases in between. The CDR3 DNA follows: TGCGCCAGCAGCCCGGATGGGGGGGCCAACTATGGCTACACCTTC. It yields the protein CASSPDGGANYGYTF.

J is TRBJ2-2 and V is TRBV28, with a possible D match to TRBD2 (5 bases). Germline-derived CDR1 and CDR2 are MDHEN and SYDVKM. CDR3 length: 15 residues. Trimming took 3 bases from V and 1 from J, leaving 9 bases between them. The CDR3 coding sequence is TGTGCCAGCAGTTTTGACTACATGAACACCGGGGAGCTGTTTTTT. Encoded protein: CASSFDYMNTGELFF.